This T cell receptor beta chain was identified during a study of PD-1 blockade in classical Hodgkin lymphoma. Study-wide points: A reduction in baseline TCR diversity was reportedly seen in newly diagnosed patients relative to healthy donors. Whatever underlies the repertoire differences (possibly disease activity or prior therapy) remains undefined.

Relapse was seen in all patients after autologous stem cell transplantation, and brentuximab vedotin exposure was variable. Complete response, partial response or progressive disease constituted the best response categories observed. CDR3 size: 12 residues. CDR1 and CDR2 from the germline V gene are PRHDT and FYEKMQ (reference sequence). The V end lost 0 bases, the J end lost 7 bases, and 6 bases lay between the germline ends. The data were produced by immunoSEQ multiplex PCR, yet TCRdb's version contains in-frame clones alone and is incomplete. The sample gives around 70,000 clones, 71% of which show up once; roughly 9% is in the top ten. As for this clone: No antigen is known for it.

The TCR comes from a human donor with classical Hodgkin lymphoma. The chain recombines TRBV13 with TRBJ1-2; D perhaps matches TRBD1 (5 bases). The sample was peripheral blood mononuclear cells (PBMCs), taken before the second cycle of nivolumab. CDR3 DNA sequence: TGTGCCAGCAGCTTAGGTCAGGGTGGCTACACCTTC. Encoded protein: CASSLGQGGYTF.